This is a list of T cell receptor beta chains from one sample in a study of OX40 agonist ivuxolimab in advanced cancers. Method: immunoSEQ multiplex PCR; TCRdb's copy keeps in-frame clones and lacks some. Of more than 55,000 clones detected, roughly 88% appear once; the ten largest clones hold 0.95% to 1.5%. The sample here was CD4+ or CD8+ T cells sorted from blood, taken in a trial of the OX40 agonist ivuxolimab. Receptor source: an adult with an advanced solid tumor such as melanoma, head and neck, liver or kidney cancer. The CDR3 runs from the conserved cysteine through the conserved F or W. The order of the fields is J gene, clone size, V gene, D gene, CDR3 protein, CDR3 DNA. The D gene is left open where the match is weak. Not all rows give a size; the values are once, few, many and, for expanded clones, a class.

>TRBJ1-1|NA|TRBV7-9|NA
CASSVTENTEAFF
TGTGCCAGCAGCGTTACAGAGAACACTGAAGCTTTCTTT
>TRBJ1-4|NA|TRBV18|NA
CASSPQSVEELFF
TGTGCCAGCTCACCACAGTCAGTTGAGGAACTGTTTTTT
>TRBJ2-2|NA|TRBV5-1|NA
CASSSAGGPGNTGELFF
TGCGCCAGCAGCTCCGCTGGAGGGCCAGGGAACACCGGGGAGCTGTTTTTT
>TRBJ1-3|NA|TRBV30|NA
CAWSVPGSTGNTIYF
TGTGCCTGGAGTGTACCAGGGTCTACGGGAAACACCATATATTTT
>TRBJ2-2|NA|TRBV2|NA
CASTVEDTGELFF
TGTGCCAGCACCGTGGAAGACACCGGGGAGCTGTTTTTT
>TRBJ1-1|NA|TRBV19|NA
CASSLYRVGDTEAFF
TGTGCCAGTAGTCTATACAGGGTGGGGGACACTGAAGCTTTCTTT
>TRBJ2-1|NA|TRBV2|NA
CASGLELAAYNEQFF
TGTGCCAGCGGTCTAGAACTAGCAGCCTACAATGAGCAGTTCTTC
>TRBJ2-3|once|TRBV7-3|NA
CASSSRTTDTQYF
TGTGCCAGCAGCTCACGGACTACAGATACGCAGTATTTT
>TRBJ2-3|few|TRBV6-1|NA
CASSEVWTDTQYF
TGTGCCAGCAGTGAGGTTTGGACAGATACGCAGTATTTT
>TRBJ2-7|NA|TRBV9|NA
CASSASALSYEQYF
TGTGCCAGCAGCGCTTCGGCCCTTTCCTACGAGCAGTACTTC
>TRBJ1-5|NA|TRBV20-1|NA
CGTVGNQPQHF
TGCGGGACCGTGGGGAATCAGCCCCAGCATTTT
>TRBJ2-7|NA|TRBV30|TRBD2
CAWSKSGGTEQYF
TGTGCCTGGAGCAAATCGGGAGGGACCGAGCAGTACTTC